A selection of T cell receptor beta chains follows, all from one sample in a study of radiotherapy plus CTLA-4 blockade in lung cancer. The table came from immunoSEQ multiplex PCR; TCRdb's copy has only in-frame clones and leaves some out. Counted here are roughly 48,000 clones, about 81% occurring once; the ten biggest clones make up 2.5% to 3.5%. The sequenced sample was peripheral blood, obtained from a patient treated with radiotherapy plus ipilimumab. These TCRs come from a human donor with non-small cell lung cancer who had stable disease on radiotherapy plus ipilimumab. Both conserved end residues are part of each CDR3. D genes are given only for firm matches. Rows give clone size only sometimes, using once, few, many, or a class for an expanded clone.

few	TRBV4-3	TRBD1	TRBJ2-4	CASSQDPGQGSAKNIQYF	TGCGCCAGCAGCCAAGACCCGGGACAGGGATCAGCAAAAAACATTCAGTACTTC
NA	TRBV19	TRBD2	TRBJ2-3	CASSISERELTDTQYF	TGTGCCAGTAGTATCAGTGAGCGGGAGTTGACAGATACGCAGTATTTT
NA	TRBV7-8	TRBD2	TRBJ2-7	CASSPESGNSHEQYF	TGTGCCAGCAGCCCAGAGAGCGGGAATTCCCACGAGCAGTACTTC
NA	TRBV7-3	TRBD2	TRBJ2-1	CASSLTGLAGAAYNEQFF	TGTGCCAGCAGCTTAACGGGACTAGCGGGAGCGGCCTACAATGAGCAGTTCTTC
NA	TRBV11-1	NA	TRBJ1-2	CASNSSPGHGYTF	TGTGCCAGCAACTCGAGCCCAGGGCACGGCTACACCTTC
few	TRBV10-3	TRBD2	TRBJ2-3	CAISLAGGSDTQYF	TGTGCCATCAGTCTAGCGGGAGGATCAGATACGCAGTATTTT
NA	TRBV11-3	NA	TRBJ1-1	CASSSTVYTEAFF	TGTGCCAGCAGCTCCACAGTTTACACTGAAGCTTTCTTT
NA	TRBV30	NA	TRBJ2-6	CAWSPLAQGIWTGANVLTF	TGTGCCTGGAGTCCCCTGGCGCAGGGCATTTGGACAGGGGCCAACGTCCTGACTTTC
few	TRBV28	NA	TRBJ2-7	CASSLVPTSAYEQYF	TGTGCCAGCAGTTTAGTCCCGACTAGTGCTTACGAGCAGTACTTC
NA	TRBV6-1	TRBD1	TRBJ2-5	CASRARDRNQETQYF	TGTGCCAGCAGGGCCCGGGACAGGAACCAAGAGACCCAGTACTTC
NA	TRBV29-1	NA	TRBJ1-2	CSVGGRAYGYTF	TGCAGCGTTGGGGGCCGGGCCTATGGCTACACCTTC
few	TRBV5-4	TRBD2	TRBJ2-3	CAGSAGTSGPSTDTQYF	TGTGCCGGTAGCGCCGGGACTAGCGGCCCTAGCACAGATACGCAGTATTTT
NA	TRBV6-1	NA	TRBJ1-5	CASSEVTDYQPQHF	TGTGCCAGCAGTGAAGTTACGGACTATCAGCCCCAGCATTTT
few	TRBV6-1	NA	TRBJ2-7	CASSELGLSYEQYF	TGTGCCAGCAGTGAACTAGGACTCTCCTACGAGCAGTACTTC
few	TRBV10-3	NA	TRBJ1-1	CASSYDRKNTEAFF	TGTGCCAGCAGTTACGACAGGAAGAACACTGAAGCTTTCTTT
NA	TRBV6-5	NA	TRBJ2-6	CASSYGLQVANVLTF	TGTGCCAGCAGTTACGGCCTTCAGGTAGCCAACGTCCTGACTTTC
NA	TRBV10-3	TRBD1	TRBJ1-5	CAINGGGSGQPQHF	TGTGCCATCAATGGAGGGGGCTCAGGTCAGCCCCAGCATTTT
NA	TRBV19	TRBD2	TRBJ2-7	CASSIRSGSDEQYF	TGTGCCAGTAGTATTCGGAGCGGGAGTGACGAGCAGTACTTC
NA	TRBV7-7	TRBD2	TRBJ2-5	CASSLGTSGGQETQYF	TGTGCCAGCAGCTTAGGCACTAGCGGGGGTCAAGAGACCCAGTACTTC
NA	TRBV6-6	TRBD1	TRBJ1-3	CASSFHRDRVGNTIYF	TGTGCCAGCAGTTTCCACCGGGACAGGGTAGGAAACACCATATATTTT
NA	TRBV4-1	TRBD2	TRBJ2-1	CASSQASGSHNEQFF	TGCGCCAGCAGCCAAGCCAGCGGGAGCCACAATGAGCAGTTCTTC
NA	TRBV4-3	TRBD2	TRBJ2-5	CASSQDMSGGQETQYF	TGCGCCAGCAGCCAAGATATGAGCGGGGGCCAAGAGACCCAGTACTTC
NA	TRBV2	NA	TRBJ2-7	CATAARDEQYF	TGTGCCACTGCCGCTCGGGACGAGCAGTACTTC
NA	TRBV9	NA	TRBJ2-7	CASSVGVGGYEQYF	TGTGCCAGCAGCGTAGGTGTAGGGGGCTACGAGCAGTACTTC
NA	TRBV7-9	TRBD1	TRBJ1-2	CASSWGQINYGYTF	TGTGCCAGCAGCTGGGGACAGATTAACTATGGCTACACCTTC
NA	TRBV30	NA	TRBJ2-5	CAWSVSETQYF	TGTGCCTGGAGTGTCTCAGAGACCCAGTACTTC
NA	TRBV15	TRBD2	TRBJ2-4	CATSRETSGRGENIQYF	TGTGCCACCAGCAGAGAGACTAGCGGGAGAGGGGAAAACATTCAGTACTTC
NA	TRBV5-6	NA	TRBJ2-1	CASSLGPGIRGEQFF	TGTGCCAGCAGCTTAGGTCCGGGCATAAGGGGTGAGCAGTTCTTC
NA	TRBV11-1	NA	TRBJ2-7	CASSPGHQAFYEQYF	TGTGCCAGCAGCCCCGGACACCAGGCCTTTTACGAGCAGTACTTC
NA	TRBV6-6	NA	TRBJ1-4	CASSYSSPNEKLFF	TGTGCCAGCAGTTACTCCAGTCCTAATGAAAAACTGTTTTTT
NA	TRBV4-3	NA	TRBJ2-3	CASSQDTSWELADTQYF	TGCGCCAGCAGCCAAGATACTAGTTGGGAGTTAGCAGATACGCAGTATTTT
few	TRBV5-6	NA	TRBJ2-7	CASSLGGPLEQYF	TGTGCCAGCAGCTTGGGAGGGCCCTTGGAGCAGTACTTC
few	TRBV9	NA	TRBJ2-7	CASSRQGSSSYEQYF	TGTGCCAGCAGCCGTCAGGGGTCGAGCTCCTACGAGCAGTACTTC
NA	TRBV11-2	NA	TRBJ2-7	CASSLGRTTYEQYF	TGTGCCAGCAGCTTAGGCAGAACAACCTACGAGCAGTACTTC
NA	TRBV7-9	NA	TRBJ1-2	CASSLAQVVGYTF	TGTGCCAGCAGCTTAGCCCAGGTCGTTGGCTACACCTTC
NA	TRBV5-1	TRBD2	TRBJ2-1	CASSSALAGSYNEQFF	TGCGCCAGCAGCTCGGCTTTAGCGGGCTCCTACAATGAGCAGTTCTTC
NA	TRBV7-9	TRBD1	TRBJ2-7	CASSFGQGERYEQYF	TGTGCCAGCAGCTTCGGACAGGGGGAACGCTACGAGCAGTACTTC
NA	TRBV6-6	TRBD2	TRBJ2-2	CASSRLAGEVGELFF	TGTGCCAGCAGTCGACTAGCGGGAGAGGTCGGGGAGCTGTTTTTT
NA	TRBV4-2	NA	TRBJ2-7	CASSQVGGPEYEQYF	TGTGCCAGCAGCCAAGTGGGAGGACCAGAATACGAGCAGTACTTC
NA	TRBV2	TRBD2	TRBJ2-3	CASSEVAVAGTPTDTQYF	TGTGCCAGCAGTGAAGTGGCAGTAGCGGGAACCCCCACAGATACGCAGTATTTT
NA	TRBV7-9	NA	TRBJ2-1	CASSFHAGDLWAYNEQFF	TGTGCCAGCAGCTTTCACGCAGGGGATTTATGGGCCTACAATGAGCAGTTCTTC
NA	TRBV28	NA	TRBJ2-7	CASSIGGQSYEQYF	TGTGCCAGCAGCATAGGGGGACAATCCTACGAGCAGTACTTC
once	TRBV2	NA	TRBJ1-1	CASSLDRLNTEAFF	TGTGCCAGCAGCCTCGACAGGTTGAACACTGAAGCTTTCTTT
once	TRBV9	NA	TRBJ1-2	CASSVGTTNYGYTF	TGTGCCAGCAGCGTAGGGACAACTAACTATGGCTACACCTTC
NA	TRBV19	TRBD1	TRBJ1-1	CASSIGQGALNTEAFF	TGTGCCAGTAGTATTGGACAGGGGGCGTTGAACACTGAAGCTTTCTTT
NA	TRBV27	NA	TRBJ2-7	CASSLYLGSGDYVEQYF	TGTGCCAGCAGTTTATATTTAGGGAGCGGAGACTACGTGGAGCAGTACTTC
NA	TRBV5-4	TRBD2	TRBJ2-1	CATTAEGGWTSGTPFF	TGTGCCACTACCGCTGAGGGGGGCTGGACTAGCGGGACCCCTTTCTTC
NA	TRBV28	NA	TRBJ1-2	CASIQGTPPDGYTF	TGTGCCAGCATCCAGGGAACACCCCCTGATGGCTACACCTTC